These T cell receptor beta chains were read from a single sample in a study of response to subunit inactivated influenza vaccine. TCRdb re-called the RT-PCR reads through MiXCR, storing one row per CDR3 protein. The sample shows roughly 780,000 distinct CDR3 sequences, roughly 20% of them seen only once. The sequences come from PBMCs from blood, collected 4 to 6 days after vaccination. The receptor source for this set is a man aged 50 to 60 who received an inactivated influenza vaccine. Each CDR3 is given with its conserved first and last residue. The D gene is left open where the match is weak. Clone sizes are given selectively: once, few, many, or a class where the clone is expanded.

J gene,D gene,clone size,V gene,CDR3 DNA,CDR3 protein
TRBJ1-4,TRBD1,few,TRBV11-2,TGTGCCAGCAGCTTAGATGGTACAGGGGGCATGGAACTGTTTTTT,CASSLDGTGGMELFF
TRBJ2-1,TRBD2,few,TRBV5-6,TGTGCCAGCAGCTGGAACTTAGCGGGGGGGGCTGAGCAGTTCTTC,CASSWNLAGGAEQFF
TRBJ2-2,NA,few,TRBV15,TGTGCCACCAGCAGAGACGCGCGGTATCCCGGGGAGCTGTTTTTT,CATSRDARYPGELFF
TRBJ1-3,NA,many,TRBV29-1,TGCAGCGTTGAAAGGTTCACTGGAAACACCATATATTTT,CSVERFTGNTIYF
TRBJ2-1,TRBD2,once,TRBV6-4,TGTGCCAGCGGGAGACGGGGGGGCCTCTACAATGAGCAGTTCTTC,CASGRRGGLYNEQFF
TRBJ2-7,TRBD2,few,TRBV29-1,TGCAGCGCTCAAACGGGGGGGCTCTCCTACGAGCAGTACTTC,CSAQTGGLSYEQYF
TRBJ2-1,TRBD2,many,TRBV20-1,TGCAGTGCTAAGACTAGCGGGAGGCGGAATGAGCAGTTCTTC,CSAKTSGRRNEQFF
TRBJ2-3,TRBD2,once,TRBV5-1,TGCGCCAGCAGTCCTAGCGGGACTGTGTCAGGAAATACGCAGTATTTT,CASSPSGTVSGNTQYF
TRBJ2-7,NA,few,TRBV7-9,TGTGCCAGCAGTAAAGGGGAATCGGCTAGCGAGCAGTACTTC,CASSKGESASEQYF
TRBJ2-2,NA,NA,TRBV24-1,TGTGCCACCGGAAGAGGTGGTACGAACACCGGGGAGCTGTTTTTT,CATGRGGTNTGELFF
TRBJ1-5,NA,NA,TRBV28,TGTGCCAGTCATAGGTCCAATCAGCCCCAGCATTTT,CASHRSNQPQHF
TRBJ2-3,NA,few,TRBV15,TGTGCCACCAGCAGAGGCTCTAGCACAGATACGCAGTATTTT,CATSRGSSTDTQYF
TRBJ2-7,NA,few,TRBV25-1,TGTGCCAGCAGTGAGATCCCCCTCCCCGCTACGAAAAACGAGCAGTACTTC,CASSEIPLPATKNEQYF
TRBJ2-2,TRBD1,NA,TRBV15,TGTGCCACCCGAGCTAGGACAGGGAACACCGAGGAGCTGTTTTTT,CATRARTGNTEELFF
TRBJ2-7,NA,NA,TRBV20-1,TGCCGTGCTAGGCATACGGGAGCTCCCTACGAGCAGTACTTC,CRARHTGAPYEQYF
TRBJ2-2,NA,NA,TRBV20-1,TGCAGTGCTAGAGAGACAGGTCCCACCGGGGAGCTGTTTTTT,CSARETGPTGELFF
TRBJ1-1,TRBD1,NA,TRBV5-6,TGTGCCAGCAGCACATTCGGACAGGGTAATACTGAAGCTTTCTTT,CASSTFGQGNTEAFF
TRBJ2-1,TRBD2,NA,TRBV4-3,TGCGCCAGCAGCCAGGTCGGGGAGGGGTACAATGAGCAGTTCTTC,CASSQVGEGYNEQFF
TRBJ2-5,NA,NA,TRBV20-1,TGCAGGCAAACACAGGGAAAATATGAGACCCAGTACTTC,CRQTQGKYETQYF
TRBJ2-7,TRBD1,many,TRBV7-8,TGTGCCAGCAGCCCAAACCCCGGGACAGGGAGCTCCTACGAGCAGTACTTC,CASSPNPGTGSSYEQYF
TRBJ1-1,NA,many,TRBV4-1,TGCGCCAGCAGCCAAGATAGAACGTTCTTGTACGTTGAAGCTTTCTTT,CASSQDRTFLYVEAFF
TRBJ2-3,NA,few,TRBV4-3,TGCGCCAGCAGCCAAGATGAGGCTATTAAGGTTCCGCAGTATTTT,CASSQDEAIKVPQYF
TRBJ2-5,NA,NA,TRBV12-3/TRBV12-4,TGTGCCAGCAGTAGAGGGTGGTTGGAGACCCAGTACTTC,CASSRGWLETQYF
TRBJ1-2,NA,few,TRBV6-1,TGTGCCAGCACTGGGTTCTATGGCTACACCTTC,CASTGFYGYTF
TRBJ1-1,TRBD1,NA,TRBV18,TGTGCCAGCTCACCAAAGTTGGGGACAGGGGGCGCAACTGAAGCTTTCTTT,CASSPKLGTGGATEAFF
TRBJ1-5,NA,NA,TRBV4-2,TGTGCCAGCAGCCAAGTAGGGGATCAGGGCAATCAGCCCCAGCATTTT,CASSQVGDQGNQPQHF